This is a list of T cell receptor beta chains from one sample in a study of T cells in Graves' hyperthyroidism and ophthalmopathy. Each CDR3 protein is one row after TCRdb ran MiXCR on the multiplex PCR reads. The table has approximately 520,000 distinct CDR3 sequences, around a quarter seen once. The sequencing sample was made of blood. The receptors here all came from a woman in her 30s with Graves' ophthalmopathy. The CDR3 runs from the conserved cysteine through the conserved F or W. D genes are given only for firm matches. Clone size is not always given. Where it is, it says once, few, many or a class for expanded clones.

clone_size,j_call,d_call,v_call,cdr3_nt,cdr3_aa
.,TRBJ2-7,TRBD1,TRBV6-2/TRBV6-3,TGTGCCAGCACTTACCGAGGACAGGGGTACCACGAGCAGTACTTC,CASTYRGQGYHEQYF
.,TRBJ2-5,TRBD1,TRBV19,TGTGCCAGTAGGGGGATAGGGACAGGGCAAGAGACCCAGTACTTC,CASRGIGTGQETQYF
.,TRBJ1-2,.,TRBV5-1,TGCGCCAGCAGCTTGGGCCAGGGAAGAAACTATGGCTACACCTTC,CASSLGQGRNYGYTF
once,TRBJ2-5,.,TRBV7-2,TGTGCCAGCAGCTTAACAGGGCCAGCAGGGACCCAGTACTTC,CASSLTGPAGTQYF
.,TRBJ1-1,.,TRBV19,TGTGCCAGTAGTGACCACAGATCGTTCACTGAAGCTTTCTTT,CASSDHRSFTEAFF
few,TRBJ2-7,TRBD2,TRBV3-1,TGTGCCAGCAGCCAGAGGCGGCGGGGGAGGTTCTACGAGCAGTACTTC,CASSQRRRGRFYEQYF
many,TRBJ2-5,.,TRBV6-5,TGTGCCAGCAGTTACTCATACAGCCCAGAGACCCAGTACTTC,CASSYSYSPETQYF
few,TRBJ2-7,TRBD2,TRBV11-2,TGTGCCAGCAGCTTAATTGGGCGGGGGTCTTCCTCCTACGAGCAGTACTTC,CASSLIGRGSSSYEQYF
.,TRBJ1-1,.,TRBV12-3/TRBV12-4,TGTGCCAGCAGAGGCATACAGGTGAACACTGAAGCTTTCTTT,CASRGIQVNTEAFF
many,TRBJ2-5,.,TRBV4-3,TGCGCCAGCAGCCAAGACTGGCGAGCCCAAGAGACCCAGTACTTC,CASSQDWRAQETQYF
.,TRBJ1-5,.,TRBV4-2,TGTGCCAGCAGCCCGTATAGGGCGGGAGATCAGCCCCAGCATTTT,CASSPYRAGDQPQHF
many,TRBJ1-5,TRBD1,TRBV7-8,TGTGCCAGCAGCTCGACAGGGGATCAGCCCCAGCATTTT,CASSSTGDQPQHF
many,TRBJ1-2,.,TRBV19,TGTGCCAGTAGTATGGAACAGCTTGGCTACACCTTC,CASSMEQLGYTF
many,TRBJ1-1,.,TRBV12-3/TRBV12-4,TGTGCCAGCAGTTTCGGCCACAACACTGAAGCTTTCTTT,CASSFGHNTEAFF
.,TRBJ2-7,.,TRBV12-3/TRBV12-4,TGTGCCAGCACCGACACCGGGATTAATTACGAGCAGTACTTC,CASTDTGINYEQYF
many,TRBJ2-7,TRBD1,TRBV6-5,TGTGCCAGCAGTTACTCGACAGGGCGCTACGAGCAGTACTTC,CASSYSTGRYEQYF
few,TRBJ1-1,TRBD1,TRBV29-1,TGCAGCGTTGTCTTGACAGGGATGATGAACACTGAAGCTTTCTTT,CSVVLTGMMNTEAFF
many,TRBJ2-7,TRBD1,TRBV5-6,TGTGCCAGCAGCGCCGGGACAGGGGGCGAGCAGTACTTC,CASSAGTGGEQYF
.,TRBJ2-5,TRBD2,TRBV6-2/TRBV6-3,TGTGCCAGCAGTTACTCGACTAGCGGGGGGGAGACCCAGTACTTC,CASSYSTSGGETQYF
once,TRBJ1-2,.,TRBV15,TGTGCCACCAGCAGAGATGGGCGTTTTGGCTACACCTTC,CATSRDGRFGYTF
many,TRBJ1-5,.,TRBV2,TGTGCCAGCAGCTTGAATGAGCCCCAGCATTTT,CASSLNEPQHF
many,TRBJ1-2,.,TRBV27,TGTGCCAGCAGTTTATCGATGGCAGGGGATGGCTACACCTTC,CASSLSMAGDGYTF
many,TRBJ2-5,.,TRBV5-1,TGTGCCAGCAGCTTAGACAATCAAGAGACCCAGTACTTC,CASSLDNQETQYF
.,TRBJ1-2,.,TRBV6-1,TGTGCCAGCAGTGAAGTGGACGGAGCTAACTATGGCTACACCTTC,CASSEVDGANYGYTF
many,TRBJ2-7,TRBD1,TRBV7-8,TGTGCCAGCAGCTTCCAGGACAGGGGGTCTGCCGAGCAGTACTTC,CASSFQDRGSAEQYF
.,TRBJ1-5,TRBD1,TRBV6-2/TRBV6-3,TGTGCCAGCAGGGAATGGGACAGTCAGCCCCAGCATTTT,CASREWDSQPQHF
.,TRBJ2-2,.,TRBV10-3,TGTGCCATCAGTGAACAGGGAGCAAACACCGGGGAGCTGTTTTTT,CAISEQGANTGELFF
.,TRBJ1-2,TRBD1,TRBV7-9,TGTTCCAGCAGCTCCCCAGGGGGCTATGGCTACACCTTC,CSSSSPGGYGYTF
many,TRBJ2-7,.,TRBV15,TGTGCCACCCAAGATGGACGGACCACCCACGAGCAGTACTTC,CATQDGRTTHEQYF
few,TRBJ2-7,.,TRBV20-1,TGCAGTGCTAGAGATCGTGACACCATTGGCGACGAGCAGTACTTC,CSARDRDTIGDEQYF
.,TRBJ2-7,TRBD2,TRBV19,TGTGCCAGTAGTATATGGACTAGCGGGGCTTACGAGCAGTACTTC,CASSIWTSGAYEQYF
.,TRBJ1-6,.,TRBV6-1,TGTGCCAGCAGTGATGATATGAGCTCCTATAATTCACCCCTCCACTTT,CASSDDMSSYNSPLHF
many,TRBJ1-1,.,TRBV27,TGTGCCAGCAGTCAAATCAGGGGGAACACTGAAGCTTTCTTT,CASSQIRGNTEAFF
.,TRBJ2-3,TRBD1,TRBV24-1,TGTGCCACCAGTGGTTTTGACAGGGGACGCACAGATACGCAGTATTTT,CATSGFDRGRTDTQYF
few,TRBJ2-2,TRBD2,TRBV4-2,TGTGCCAGCAGCCCTCGACTAGCGGGGGACACCGGGGAGCTGTTTTTT,CASSPRLAGDTGELFF